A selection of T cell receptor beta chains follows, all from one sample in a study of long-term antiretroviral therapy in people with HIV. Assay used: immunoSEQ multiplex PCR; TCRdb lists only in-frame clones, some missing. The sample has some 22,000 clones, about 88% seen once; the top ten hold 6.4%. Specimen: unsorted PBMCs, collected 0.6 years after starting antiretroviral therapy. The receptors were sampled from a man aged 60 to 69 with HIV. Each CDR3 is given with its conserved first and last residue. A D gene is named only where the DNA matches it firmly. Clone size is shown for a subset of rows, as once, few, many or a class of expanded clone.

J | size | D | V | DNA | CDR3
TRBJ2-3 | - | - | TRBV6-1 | TGTGCCAGCAGTGGAATTGGGGGGCAAGTGCGGACTAGGTACACAGATACGCAGTATTTT | CASSGIGGQVRTRYTDTQYF
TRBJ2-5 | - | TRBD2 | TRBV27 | TGTGCCAGCAGTTTTGCGGGACTAGCGGGCGAGGGGCAAGAGACCCAGTACTTC | CASSFAGLAGEGQETQYF
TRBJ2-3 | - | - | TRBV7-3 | TGTGCCAGCAGCTTCTGGGGGCTTAGCACAGATACGCAGTATTTT | CASSFWGLSTDTQYF
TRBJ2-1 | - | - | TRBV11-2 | TGTGCCAGCAGCTTTGGACAGTCTGGCTACAATGAGCAGTTCTTC | CASSFGQSGYNEQFF
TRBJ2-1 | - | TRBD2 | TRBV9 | TGTGCCAGCAGCATCCGACTAGCGGGAGTGGGCTCCTACAATGAGCAGTTCTTC | CASSIRLAGVGSYNEQFF
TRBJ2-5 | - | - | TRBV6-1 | TGTGCCAGCAGTGAAATAGGAGAGACCCAGTACTTC | CASSEIGETQYF
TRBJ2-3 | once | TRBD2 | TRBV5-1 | TGCGCCAGCAGCACCATAGCGGGAAATAGTGTGGATACGCAGTATTTT | CASSTIAGNSVDTQYF
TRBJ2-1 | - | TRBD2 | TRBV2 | TGTGCCAGCCTTTGGGGGGGACGGTACAATGAGCAGTTCTTC | CASLWGGRYNEQFF
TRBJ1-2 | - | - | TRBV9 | TGTGCCAGCAGCGTTAATAGACAGGCAGCTAACTATGGCTACACCTTC | CASSVNRQAANYGYTF
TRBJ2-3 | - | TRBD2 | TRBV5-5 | TGTGCCAGCACCCCGATTAGCGGGAGGGATCTCACAGATACGCAGTATTTT | CASTPISGRDLTDTQYF
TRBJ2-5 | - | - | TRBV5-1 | TGCGCCAGCAGATTAAGGGAGACCCAGTACTTC | CASRLRETQYF
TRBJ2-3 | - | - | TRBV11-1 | TGTGCCAGCAGCCTACCCCGGACAGGGACTAATACGCAGTATTTT | CASSLPRTGTNTQYF
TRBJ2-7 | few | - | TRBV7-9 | TGTGCCAGCAGCTTCGAACAAGCTTTAGACGAGCAGTACTTC | CASSFEQALDEQYF
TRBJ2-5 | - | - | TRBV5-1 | TGCGCCAGCCGCCCAGGCAGGGGGGAAGAGACCCAGTACTTC | CASRPGRGEETQYF
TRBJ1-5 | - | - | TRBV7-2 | TGTGCCAGCAGCTTAGGACGGTATAGCAATCAGCCCCAGCATTTT | CASSLGRYSNQPQHF
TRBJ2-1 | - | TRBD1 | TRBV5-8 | TGTGCCAGCAGCTTGGCGGGACAGGGGGCGAGTAATGAGCAGTTCTTC | CASSLAGQGASNEQFF
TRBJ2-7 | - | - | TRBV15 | TGTGCCACCAGTTTTAACAGGCGCTACGAGCAGTACTTC | CATSFNRRYEQYF
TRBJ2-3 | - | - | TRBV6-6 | TGTGCCAGCAGTTATTACGCGACAGATACGCAGTATTTT | CASSYYATDTQYF
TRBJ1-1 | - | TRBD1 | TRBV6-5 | TGTGCCAGCAGTTTGGGACAGGAAGCTTTCTTT | CASSLGQEAFF
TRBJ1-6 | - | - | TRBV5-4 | TGTGCCAGCAGCTTCGGGTGGATTAATTCACCCCTCCACTTT | CASSFGWINSPLHF
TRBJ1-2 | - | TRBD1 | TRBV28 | TGTGCCAGCAGCACAACGGACAGGGGAATCCGTAACTATGGCTACACCTTC | CASSTTDRGIRNYGYTF
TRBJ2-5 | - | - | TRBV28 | TGTGCCAGCAGTTTGGGCAGGGGATTCAGGAGCGGTCAAGAGACCCAGTACTTC | CASSLGRGFRSGQETQYF
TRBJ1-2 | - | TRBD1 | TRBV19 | TGTGCCAGTAGCCAACCCGGGACAGGAGGCTACACCTTC | CASSQPGTGGYTF
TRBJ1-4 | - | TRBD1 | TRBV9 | TGTGCCAGCAGCGGGACAGGGGGCGGGAGGACTAATGAAAAACTGTTTTTT | CASSGTGGGRTNEKLFF
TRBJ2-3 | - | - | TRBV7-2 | TGTGCCAGCAGCCTGGGGTCTTTCACAGATACGCAGTATTTT | CASSLGSFTDTQYF
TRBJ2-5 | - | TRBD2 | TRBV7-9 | TGTGCCAGCAGCCCCTTCTTAAAGCGGGGGGGCCGAGAGACCCAGTACTTC | CASSPFLKRGGRETQYF
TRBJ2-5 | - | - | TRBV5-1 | TGCGCCAGCAGCTTGGCCAGGAGTCAAGAGACCCAGTACTTC | CASSLARSQETQYF
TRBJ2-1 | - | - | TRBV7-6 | TGTGCCAGCAGCCCCGAGGACAGCAATGAGCAGTTCTTC | CASSPEDSNEQFF
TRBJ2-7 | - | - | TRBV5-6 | TGTGCCAGCAGCGCCTGGACACCCCGGTACGAGCAGTACTTC | CASSAWTPRYEQYF
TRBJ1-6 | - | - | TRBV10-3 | TGTGCCATCAGTGAATACACCAGTAATTCACCCCTCCACTTT | CAISEYTSNSPLHF
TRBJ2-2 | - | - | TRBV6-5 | TGTGCCAGCAGTCGTTCGCGGGCGAACACCGGGGAGCTGTTTTTT | CASSRSRANTGELFF
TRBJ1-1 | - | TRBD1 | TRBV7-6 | TGTGCCAGCAGACAACAGGGGGCGTCCACTGAAGCTTTCTTT | CASRQQGASTEAFF
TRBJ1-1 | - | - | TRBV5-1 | TGCGCCAGCACTGGGGGGGCTCTCATGAACACTGAAGCTTTCTTT | CASTGGALMNTEAFF
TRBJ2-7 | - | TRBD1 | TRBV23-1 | TGCGCCAGCAGTCCCGGACAGGGTCGATCGTTTGAGCAGTACTTC | CASSPGQGRSFEQYF
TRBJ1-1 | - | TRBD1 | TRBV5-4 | TGTGCCAGCAGCGCCGGACAGGGGGTATACACTGAAGCTTTCTTT | CASSAGQGVYTEAFF
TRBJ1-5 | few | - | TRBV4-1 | TGCGCCAGCAGCCAACGTACCGGGGCTGATAGCAATCAGCCCCAGCATTTT | CASSQRTGADSNQPQHF
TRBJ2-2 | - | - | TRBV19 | TGTGCCAGTAGTATAGGGGGACTTAACACCGGGGAGCTGTTTTTT | CASSIGGLNTGELFF
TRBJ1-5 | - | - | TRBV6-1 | TGTGCCAGCAGTGCCGTCCTTGGCAATCAGCCCCAGCATTTT | CASSAVLGNQPQHF
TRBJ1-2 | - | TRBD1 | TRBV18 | TGTGCCAGCTCCCACCGGACAGGGCGTTATGGCTACACCTTC | CASSHRTGRYGYTF
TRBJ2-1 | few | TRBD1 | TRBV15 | TGTGCCACCAGCAGAGGACAGGGAACCTACAATGAGCAGTTCTTC | CATSRGQGTYNEQFF
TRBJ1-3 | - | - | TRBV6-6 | TGTGCCAGCAGTTACGGCGGGACGGTCGGTGGAAACACCATATATTTT | CASSYGGTVGGNTIYF
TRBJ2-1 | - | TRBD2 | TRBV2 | TGTGCCAGCAGTGAGGAATGGGGGACTAACTACAATGAGCAGTTCTTC | CASSEEWGTNYNEQFF
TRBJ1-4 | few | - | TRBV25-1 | TGTGCCAGCAGTGAATATTCGCGGACACCGCGGGCGGAAAAACTGTTTTTT | CASSEYSRTPRAEKLFF